These T cell receptor beta chains were read from a single sample in a study of CD8 T cells in ankylosing spondylitis. TCRdb passed the 5' RACE reads through MiXCR, listing each CDR3 protein once. The sample holds about 500,000 distinct CDR3 sequences; 9.5% to 15% are singletons and the top ten take around 7%. Sequencing was performed on blood, either unsorted or a sorted T cell fraction (not recorded which). Receptor source: a male donor with ankylosing spondylitis. The CDR3 runs from the conserved cysteine through the conserved F or W. Each record gives: CDR3 protein, V gene, J gene, CDR3 length, D gene. A D gene is named only where the DNA matches it firmly.

CDR3: CASSPGTSGVHEQFF; V: TRBV2; J: TRBJ2-1; length: 15; D: TRBD2
CDR3: CASRPGPSSGNTIYF; V: TRBV6-1; J: TRBJ1-3; length: 15; D: -
CDR3: CASSSEVREPEAFF; V: TRBV6-5; J: TRBJ1-1; length: 14; D: -
CDR3: CASSPTGAMNTGELFF; V: TRBV7-7; J: TRBJ2-2; length: 16; D: TRBD1
CDR3: CASSLGSSQGEQFF; V: TRBV5-1; J: TRBJ2-1; length: 14; D: -
CDR3: CASSLLGGTEAFF; V: TRBV12-3/TRBV12-4; J: TRBJ1-1; length: 13; D: -
CDR3: CASKSTPSGGEGTDTQYF; V: TRBV5-1; J: TRBJ2-3; length: 18; D: -
CDR3: CASSLGPHSPLHF; V: TRBV12-3/TRBV12-4; J: TRBJ1-6; length: 13; D: -
CDR3: CASSLREQETQYF; V: TRBV5-6; J: TRBJ2-5; length: 13; D: -
CDR3: CAWSVRLGVNGYTF; V: TRBV30; J: TRBJ1-2; length: 14; D: -
CDR3: CASSLEGSRAGNTIYF; V: TRBV5-1; J: TRBJ1-3; length: 16; D: -
CDR3: CASSRRQYEAFF; V: TRBV12-3/TRBV12-4; J: TRBJ1-1; length: 12; D: -
CDR3: CASSFYAQPQHF; V: TRBV12-3/TRBV12-4; J: TRBJ1-5; length: 12; D: -
CDR3: CATSDPRQGAKLFF; V: TRBV24-1; J: TRBJ1-4; length: 14; D: TRBD1
CDR3: CASTRTGGREKLFF; V: TRBV12-3/TRBV12-4; J: TRBJ1-4; length: 14; D: TRBD1
CDR3: CASSNRAATNEKLFF; V: TRBV19; J: TRBJ1-4; length: 15; D: -
CDR3: CASSSPSGSGFYNEQFF; V: TRBV28; J: TRBJ2-1; length: 17; D: TRBD2
CDR3: CASSPLAGETRNEQFF; V: TRBV5-6; J: TRBJ2-1; length: 16; D: TRBD2
CDR3: CSARASGRGNTGELFF; V: TRBV20-1; J: TRBJ2-2; length: 16; D: TRBD2
CDR3: CASSQAFVSVYEQYF; V: TRBV3-1; J: TRBJ2-7; length: 15; D: -
CDR3: CASSVGARQNEKLFF; V: TRBV2; J: TRBJ1-4; length: 15; D: -
CDR3: CASSLDRTGANVLTF; V: TRBV5-1; J: TRBJ2-6; length: 15; D: -
CDR3: CASSPVVGLGTEAFF; V: TRBV11-3; J: TRBJ1-1; length: 15; D: -
CDR3: CASSPLRANVLTF; V: TRBV5-6; J: TRBJ2-6; length: 13; D: -
CDR3: CASSQGLAGGLQQYF; V: TRBV3-1; J: TRBJ2-3; length: 15; D: TRBD2
CDR3: CASYLSVFSYNEQFF; V: TRBV7-8; J: TRBJ2-1; length: 15; D: -
CDR3: CASSLSAEAFF; V: TRBV7-9; J: TRBJ1-1; length: 11; D: -
CDR3: CASSPGPFHNEQFF; V: TRBV11-3; J: TRBJ2-1; length: 14; D: -
CDR3: CASSLAMSGHGNEQFF; V: TRBV7-9; J: TRBJ2-1; length: 16; D: -
CDR3: CATSRDSRTAEGKKLFF; V: TRBV15; J: TRBJ1-4; length: 17; D: -
CDR3: CASSLGEITDTQYF; V: TRBV5-1; J: TRBJ2-3; length: 14; D: -
CDR3: CATSDTTGRNTQYF; V: TRBV24-1; J: TRBJ2-3; length: 14; D: -
CDR3: CATGTGDYNEQFF; V: TRBV10-3; J: TRBJ2-1; length: 13; D: TRBD1
CDR3: CASSQTSGRRFNEQFF; V: TRBV6-1; J: TRBJ2-1; length: 16; D: TRBD2
CDR3: CSVELDPGGTEAFF; V: TRBV29-1; J: TRBJ1-1; length: 14; D: -
CDR3: CASSQDVAGGRTDTQYF; V: TRBV4-1; J: TRBJ2-3; length: 17; D: TRBD2
CDR3: CASRSSRMNTGELFF; V: TRBV7-8; J: TRBJ2-2; length: 15; D: -
CDR3: CASSLSAAVKAFF; V: TRBV6-2/TRBV6-3; J: TRBJ1-1; length: 13; D: -
CDR3: CASSLGRAIGLIHGYTF; V: TRBV27; J: TRBJ1-2; length: 17; D: -
CDR3: CASARGVGKNIQYF; V: TRBV27; J: TRBJ2-4; length: 14; D: -
CDR3: CASSYGLAGGSPNEQFF; V: TRBV6-2/TRBV6-3; J: TRBJ2-1; length: 17; D: TRBD2
CDR3: CASSRLADQETQYF; V: TRBV5-4; J: TRBJ2-5; length: 14; D: TRBD2
CDR3: CASSRDWSSGNTIYF; V: TRBV14; J: TRBJ1-3; length: 15; D: -
CDR3: CATGQKNTEAFF; V: TRBV24-1; J: TRBJ1-1; length: 12; D: -
CDR3: CASSLELANYGYTF; V: TRBV3-1; J: TRBJ1-2; length: 14; D: -
CDR3: CASSLTREKAGELFF; V: TRBV5-5; J: TRBJ2-2; length: 15; D: -